The table lists the clone carrying this TCR beta chain with many counts. What it binds is unknown. This sample is drawn from a study of human T cells and chemical hapten exposure. Turning to the study itself: Donors were sensitized with 2% DPC on the upper inner arm. Throughout the approximately 25-week study, diphenylcyclopropenone was applied weekly to the patients' scalps.

The sample's time point: patch test 1, 2 weeks after DPC sensitization. This sample's treatment: therapeutic diphenylcyclopropenone sensitization with weekly scalp DPC. Via MiXCR, TCRdb re-called the RACE reads, giving one row per CDR3 protein. Of 380,000 or so distinct CDR3 sequences detected, 4.8% appear once; the ten largest clones hold approximately 2.5%. Regarding the study as a whole: In comparison with controls, expanded TCRs gave rise to a significantly larger number of large CDR3 similarity clusters. Sensitizing to DPC left TCRs with a frequency above 1 in 1000 unaltered.

Sequencing was performed on whole blood, taken in connection with sensitization to the hapten diphenylcyclopropenone (DPC). The TCR was taken from a woman aged 45-65 years with alopecia areata. Some clones in this sample may be carry-over from other donors' samples.

CDR3 in DNA: TGCGCCAGCAGCTTGGGGACAGGGATAAGCTATGGCTACACCTTC. Protein: CASSLGTGISYGYTF. The J gene is TRBJ1-2, the V gene TRBV5-1; the match to TRBD1 covers 8 bases. Germline loops: CDR1 SGHRS, CDR2 YFSETQ. The CDR3 is 15 amino acids. V was pared by 0 bases and J by 4 bases, with 5 bases of the junction left unmatched.